This is a list of T cell receptor beta chains from one sample in a study of cytomegalovirus exposure and HLA in healthy donors. Assay used: immunoSEQ multiplex PCR; TCRdb lists only in-frame clones, some missing. The repertoire consists of more than 55,000 clones, with 89% occurring once and the leading ten covering roughly 14%. The sample comprised PBMCs. The receptors were gathered from a woman between 18 and 29 years old in good health and CMV-seronegative. The CDR3 runs from the conserved cysteine through the conserved F or W. The D gene is left open where the match is weak. Rows may omit the clone size; those that give it use once, few, many or a size class.

cdr3_aa cdr3_nt d_call j_call clone_size v_call
CASSAAPGQPNTGELFF TGTGCCAGCAGTGCTGCGCCGGGACAGCCGAACACCGGGGAGCTGTTTTTT TRBD1 TRBJ2-2 - TRBV5-6
CSVEGRGEGTEAFF TGCAGCGTTGAAGGTCGCGGGGAAGGAACTGAAGCTTTCTTT - TRBJ1-1 once TRBV29-1
CASSDKRRNEQFF TGCGCCAGCAGCGATAAGAGAAGAAATGAGCAGTTCTTC - TRBJ2-1 - TRBV5-1
CASQVSETQYF TGTGCCAGCCAAGTTTCGGAGACCCAGTACTTC - TRBJ2-5 - TRBV30
CAWSPTDPGEKLFF TGTGCCTGGAGTCCCACGGATCCCGGGGAAAAACTGTTTTTT - TRBJ1-4 - TRBV30
CASSWGTGAMNTEAFF TGCGCCAGCAGCTGGGGGACAGGTGCTATGAACACTGAAGCTTTCTTT TRBD1 TRBJ1-1 - TRBV5-1
CASSLAGQGDSYEQYF TGTGCCAGCAGCTTAGCGGGACAGGGCGACTCCTACGAGCAGTACTTC TRBD1 TRBJ2-7 once TRBV7-9
CASSPSQGPYSSYEQYF TGTGCCAGCAGCCCCTCACAGGGGCCATACAGCTCCTACGAGCAGTACTTC TRBD1 TRBJ2-7 - TRBV7-9
CASKREVRRDEQFF TGTGCCAGCAAACGGGAGGTACGTAGGGATGAGCAGTTCTTC TRBD2 TRBJ2-1 - TRBV28
CASSLGGDREAFF TGTGCCAGCAGCTTAGGGGGAGACAGGGAAGCTTTCTTT - TRBJ1-1 - TRBV11-2
CASSLATGGRIYGYTF TGTGCCAGCAGTTTGGCGACAGGGGGAAGGATTTATGGCTACACCTTC TRBD1 TRBJ1-2 - TRBV6-5